Listed below are T cell receptor beta chains from one sample, sequenced in a study of control samples from healthy donors and cancer patients. Using immunoSEQ multiplex PCR, the repertoire was profiled, and TCRdb retains in-frame clones only, with some absent. This sample carries 100,000 to 150,000 clones, roughly 90% of them seen once, and the ten largest clones take 3% to 3.5%. Sequences were obtained from blood. These receptors were taken from a man in his fifties in good health. CDR3s include the opening cysteine and the closing phenylalanine or tryptophan. The order of the fields is CDR3 DNA, CDR3 protein, V gene, CDR3 length, D gene, clone size, J gene. A D gene is named only where the DNA matches it firmly. Size is stated for part of the rows, as once, few or many counts, or as a class when the clone is expanded.

TGTGCCAGCAGCTTGGCCGCGGGGGGGGGCCTCGCTAATGAAAAACTGTTTTTT	CASSLAAGGGLANEKLFF	TRBV3-1/TRBV3-2	18	.	.	TRBJ1-4
TGTGCCAGCAGCTTTGGACGGGGAACTGAAGCTTTCTTT	CASSFGRGTEAFF	TRBV11-1	13	.	.	TRBJ1-1
TGCGCCAGCAGCTTGGGACCGAACTCTGGAAACACCATATATTTT	CASSLGPNSGNTIYF	TRBV5-1	15	.	.	TRBJ1-3
TGCGCCAGCAGCCAATATCGGGACAGAAAGAACACTGAAGCTTTCTTT	CASSQYRDRKNTEAFF	TRBV4-1	16	TRBD1	.	TRBJ1-1
TGTGCCAGCAGTTCCATCTCCGGGACAGGAAAAATACCCCTCCACTTT	CASSSISGTGKIPLHF	TRBV28	16	TRBD1	.	TRBJ1-6
TGTGCCAGCAGCGTAGGAGGGACAGGGGGATCTCCTAATGAAAAACTGTTTTTT	CASSVGGTGGSPNEKLFF	TRBV9	18	TRBD1	.	TRBJ1-4
TGCGCCAGCAGCCAAACCCTCAGGGGAGGGTCTGGAAACACCATATATTTT	CASSQTLRGGSGNTIYF	TRBV4-1	17	.	once	TRBJ1-3
TGTGCCAGCTCACCTTTCGAACCCACAGATACGCAGTATTTT	CASSPFEPTDTQYF	TRBV6-5	14	.	.	TRBJ2-3
TGTGCCAGCAGTCTCAGGGGAGTCAATCAGCCCCAGCATTTT	CASSLRGVNQPQHF	TRBV27	14	.	.	TRBJ1-5
TGTGCCAGCAGCGTACAGGGGGCGGGGGAGACCCAGTACTTC	CASSVQGAGETQYF	TRBV9	14	TRBD1	.	TRBJ2-5
TGTGCCAGCAGCCCTAGACTAGCGGGGTACAATGAGCAGTTCTTC	CASSPRLAGYNEQFF	TRBV9	15	TRBD2	.	TRBJ2-1
TGCGCCAGCAGTGAGTCGAGCGGCAGCTACGAGCAGTACTTC	CASSESSGSYEQYF	TRBV10-2	14	.	once	TRBJ2-7
TGTGCCAGCAGCTCAATGGGACAGATTAGCAATCAGCCCCAGCATTTT	CASSSMGQISNQPQHF	TRBV7-2	16	TRBD1	.	TRBJ1-5
TGTGCCAGCAGTGAATGGTTCGGGGCTGGAAACACCATATATTTT	CASSEWFGAGNTIYF	TRBV6-1	15	.	.	TRBJ1-3
TGTGCCAGCAGCCCCCGGACGACAGCGAACACCGGGGAGCTGTTTTTT	CASSPRTTANTGELFF	TRBV7-9	16	.	.	TRBJ2-2
TGTGCCAGCAGCTTAATTTCTTTTCGGATGGCTAGCGGGGCGGTGCAGTACTTC	CASSLISFRMASGAVQYF	TRBV11-3	18	TRBD2	.	TRBJ2-7
TGTGCCACCAGCGAACGGACAGAGAACACTGAAGCTTTCTTT	CATSERTENTEAFF	TRBV15	14	.	.	TRBJ1-1
TGTGCCAGTAGTAAGCGACAGGGGGCAGCCCGTGCCAACGTCCTGACTTTC	CASSKRQGAARANVLTF	TRBV19	17	TRBD1	.	TRBJ2-6
TGCGCCAGCAGCTTGGGGCAGGGTTCAGGATTCAATTCACCCCTCCACTTT	CASSLGQGSGFNSPLHF	TRBV5-1	17	.	.	TRBJ1-6
TGCGCCAGCAGTGAGGCCCCAAGGACAGGCCTGGCTTTC	CASSEAPRTGLAF	TRBV10-2	13	TRBD1	.	TRBJ2-6
TGTGCCAGCAGCTTGTACTCAGCCGAAGAGACCCAGTACTTC	CASSLYSAEETQYF	TRBV5-8	14	.	.	TRBJ2-5
TGCGCCAGCAGCTTGTACCCGGGCCAACTGACCTACGAGCAGTACTTC	CASSLYPGQLTYEQYF	TRBV5-1	16	.	.	TRBJ2-7
TGTGCCAGTAGTATGGGCAGAGACTATAATTCACCCCTCCACTTT	CASSMGRDYNSPLHF	TRBV19	15	.	.	TRBJ1-6
TGCGCCAGCAGCTTATGGGGGCGCGACACTGAAGCTTTCTTT	CASSLWGRDTEAFF	TRBV5-1	14	.	.	TRBJ1-1
TGTGCCAGCAGCTTAGATCGGTTGGCTAGAGAAAACATTCAGTACTTC	CASSLDRLARENIQYF	TRBV11-3	16	.	.	TRBJ2-4
TGTGCCAGCAATCCTCAGGGGGGCTATGGCTACACCTTC	CASNPQGGYGYTF	TRBV2	13	TRBD1	.	TRBJ1-2
TGTGCCACCAGTGAGGGGACAGGGGCGAACACTGAAGCTTTCTTT	CATSEGTGANTEAFF	TRBV24-1	15	TRBD1	.	TRBJ1-1
TGTGCCAGCAGCTCCCGGGACAGGGGCTACAATGAGCAGTTCTTC	CASSSRDRGYNEQFF	TRBV11-1	15	TRBD1	.	TRBJ2-1
TGTGCCACCAGCTTGGACAGCGCGGTGGGGTACGAGCAGTACTTC	CATSLDSAVGYEQYF	TRBV15	15	.	.	TRBJ2-7
TGTGCCAGCAGCCAAGACTACGAGCAGTACTTC	CASSQDYEQYF	TRBV7-4	11	.	.	TRBJ2-7
TGTGCCAGTACCCAGGACAGGGACGGTGGCTACACCTTC	CASTQDRDGGYTF	TRBV19	13	TRBD1	once	TRBJ1-2
TGCGCCAGCAGCTTGGTCCAGGGGGCGAGTTATGAGCAGTTCTTC	CASSLVQGASYEQFF	TRBV5-1	15	TRBD1	.	TRBJ2-1
TGTGCCAGCAGTCAGGGCACTACAGGGTCAGCTATCTACGAGCAGTACTTC	CASSQGTTGSAIYEQYF	TRBV7-9	17	.	.	TRBJ2-7
TGTGCCAGCAGCTTAGACAGGAATGGAAACACCATATATTTT	CASSLDRNGNTIYF	TRBV13	14	.	.	TRBJ1-3
TGTGCCAGCAGTGGACTAGCGGCAACGAACACCGGGGAGCTGTTTTTT	CASSGLAATNTGELFF	TRBV27	16	TRBD2	few	TRBJ2-2
TGCGCCAGCAGCGCCTCGACTCGAGAGACCCAGTACTTC	CASSASTRETQYF	TRBV5-1	13	.	.	TRBJ2-5
TGTGCCACCAGTGACCCCGGACAGGGGAGCTCCTACAATGAGCAGTTCTTC	CATSDPGQGSSYNEQFF	TRBV24-1	17	TRBD1	.	TRBJ2-1
TGTGCCAGCAGCCACAGCGAAGGACAGGGAAACTATGGCTACACCTTC	CASSHSEGQGNYGYTF	TRBV14	16	TRBD1	.	TRBJ1-2
TGTGCCATCAGGACGACAGTCTCCTACGAGCAGTACTTC	CAIRTTVSYEQYF	TRBV10-3	13	.	.	TRBJ2-7